The T cell receptor beta chain under discussion was sequenced for a study of blood T cells in healthy people across ages. Study findings and constraints: Estimates of diversity drawn from one million T cells were considered underestimates. Higher diversity and more naive CD4+ cells were features of long-lived donors, compared to aged donors. Shifts in expanded clonotypes may have been confounded by donor CMV status, which was unknown.

On this clonotype: Its specificity is unknown.

Through a sample-barcoded 5' primer and a J-beta primer mix, a second PCR was run for about 6 to 11 cycles. Researchers report that a template-switch adaptor with 12 random nucleotides tagged each cDNA molecule. TCRdb used MiXCR to reprocess the 5' RACE reads, holding one entry per CDR3 protein. The table shows 650,000 to 700,000 distinct CDR3 sequences, with approximately 52% occurring only once. The CDR3 runs 14 residues. Germline V CDR1 and CDR2: SGHRS, YFSETQ. V was clipped by 0 bases and J by 3 bases, with 9 bases between them. Sequenced input: blood. This chain links TRBV5-1 with TRBJ2-5, with a tentative D call TRBD1 (6 bases). This receptor was taken from an elderly woman in good health. The CDR3 nucleotides read TGCGCCAGCAGCTTGGATCCAGGGGAAGAGACCCAGTACTTC. It translates to CASSLDPGEETQYF.